The 24 T cell receptor beta chains in this list originate from one sample, sequenced in a study of pediatric ulcerative colitis. Some clones are missing from TCRdb's copy, which holds only in-frame ones; the method was immunoSEQ multiplex PCR. This sample has 30,000 or so clones, with about 81% found just once. One to two pinch biopsies were taken from the rectum during colonoscopy. Input material: gut tissue. The receptors stem from a boy aged 5-17 years with mild ulcerative colitis.

This sequence joins TRBV5-8 and TRBJ1-2; TRBD1 matches at 7 bases. The CDR3 spans 14 residues. J gave up 2 bases and V 6 bases, and 7 bases lay outside the gene matches. The germline V gene has CDR1 SGHTS and CDR2 YDEGEE. In nucleotides, the CDR3 is TGTGCCAGCACGGAGACAGGGACAAACTATGGCTACACCTTC. It is translated as CASTETGTNYGYTF. Supplemented by reference TRBV5-8 and TRBJ1-2, the full variable domain reads EAGVTQSPTHLIKTRGQQATLRCSPISGHTSVYWYQQALGLGLQFLLWYDEGEERNRGNFPPRFSGRQFPNYSSELNVNALELEDSALYLCASTETGTNYGYTFGSGTRLTVV.

A single count supports this clone. The rearrangement links TRBV4-2 to TRBJ2-2, with 7 bases identical to TRBD1. CDR1 is LGHNA and CDR2 is YNFKEQ in the germline V gene. The ends lost 3 bases at V and 0 bases at J; junction bases unmatched: 1. The CDR3 is made up of 15 amino acids. The CDR3 DNA reads TGTGCCAGCAGCCAGACAGGGTCGAACACCGGGGAGCTGTTTTTT. This encodes CASSQTGSNTGELFF.

The CDR3 loop reads CASSPEQSRLGYGYTF. The CDR3 coding sequence is TGTGCCAGCAGCCCCGAGCAAAGTAGGCTCGGCTATGGCTACACCTTC. The chain has TRBV9 and TRBJ1-2, with D uncertain. Germline assignment: CDR1 SGDLS and CDR2 YYNGEE. The CDR3 runs 16 residues. V gave up 4 bases and J gave up 4 bases, with 20 bases separating them.

A note on this clone: This sample includes further DNA sequences coding for the same CDR3. The V call is TRBV5-1, the J call TRBJ1-3; D possibly corresponds to TRBD1 (5 bases). Per the germline V gene, CDR1 is SGHRS and CDR2 is YFSETQ. V gave up 0 bases and J gave up 4 bases, with 5 bases separating them. The CDR3 is 13 residues long. The CDR3 here is CASSLGQGNTIYF. In DNA form, the CDR3 reads TGCGCCAGCAGCTTGGGACAGGGAAACACCATATATTTT.

A word on this clone: A junction boundary mismatches the germline segment, possibly from a read error. The chain has TRBV4-1 and TRBJ2-1; tentatively, D is TRBD2 (7 bases). CDR1 and CDR2 from the germline V gene are MGHRA and YSYEKL. This CDR3 is 15 amino acids long. This CDR3 is CASTQWAGAKIGQFF. The CDR3 coding sequence is TGCGCCAGCACCCAATGGGCGGGGGCAAAGATCGGGCAGTTCTTC.

The CDR3 coding sequence is TGCGCCAGCAGCTTAGCGGGTCCCGGCGAGACCCAGTACTTC. Its translation is CASSLAGPGETQYF. The chain uses TRBV5-1 and TRBJ2-5, with D maybe TRBD2 (6 bases). Germline loops: CDR1 SGHRS, CDR2 YFSETQ. This CDR3 region has 14 residues. V gave up 2 bases and J gave up 5 bases, with 13 bases separating them.

This clone was counted between two and nine times. V usage is TRBV30 and J usage is TRBJ1-1, with D possibly being TRBD1 (6 bases). CDR3 length: 15 residues. The ends were cut back, 4 bases at V and 4 bases at J, with 19 bases in the middle. CDR1 and CDR2 from the germline V gene are GTSNPN and SVGIG (reference sequence). The CDR3 nucleotides read TGTGCCTGGAACCAACTAGGGGGGCAGGGCACTGAAGCTTTCTTT. Its translation: CAWNQLGGQGTEAFF.

The chain is built from TRBV4-2 and TRBJ1-2; D not certain. CDR1 is LGHNA and CDR2 is YNFKEQ in the germline V gene. CDR3 size: 15 residues. Trimming cost V 1 base and J 3 bases, with 12 bases left between them. CDR3 residues: CASSQGAALHYGYTF. The CDR3 DNA follows: TGTGCCAGCAGCCAAGGGGCGGCACTTCACTATGGCTACACCTTC.

This chain uses TRBV30 with TRBJ1-2, with D possibly being TRBD1 (6 bases). Germline V CDR1 and CDR2: GTSNPN, SVGIG (reference sequence). CDR3 length: 13 residues. V lost 4 bases, J lost 8 bases, and 17 bases lay in between. CDR3 DNA sequence: TGTGCCTGGACCTCCGGGGGGCTAGGAGGCTACACCTTC. It encodes CAWTSGGLGGYTF.

The V call is TRBV7-6, the J call TRBJ2-7, with 13 bases fitting TRBD2. V lost 5 bases, J lost 3 bases, and 4 bases stayed unmatched. CDR1 and CDR2 from the germline V gene are SGHVS and FNYEAQ. The CDR3 contains 15 residues. CDR3 sequence: CASSPRTSGGYEQYF. In DNA, the CDR3 is TGTGCCAGCAGCCCGCGGACTAGCGGGGGCTACGAGCAGTACTTC.

V and J are TRBV5-1 and TRBJ2-2; weak D call: TRBD2 (6 bases). The CDR3 spans 15 residues. The V end lost 4 bases, the J end lost 4 bases, and 14 bases lay between the germline ends. Looked up from germline, CDR1 is SGHRS and CDR2 is YFSETQ. This chain's CDR3 is CASSQDGGPTGELFF. The CDR3, as DNA: TGCGCCAGCAGCCAGGACGGAGGGCCCACCGGGGAGCTGTTTTTT. The full variable domain, in which reference TRBV5-1 and TRBJ2-2 provide the parts outside the CDR3, is KAGVTQTPRYLIKTRGQQVTLSCSPISGHRSVSWYQQTPGQGLQFLFEYFSETQRNKGNFPGRFSGRQFSNSRSEMNVSTLELGDSALYLCASSQDGGPTGELFFGEGSRLTVL.

This clone was observed a few times. The V gene is TRBV9, the J gene TRBJ2-2, with 7 positions matching TRBD2. Germline-derived CDR1 and CDR2 are SGDLS and YYNGEE. Losses at the gene ends were 6 bases for V and 2 bases for J; bases not matched to a gene: 4. The CDR3 runs 14 residues. CDR3 sequence (DNA): TGTGCCAGCAACCGAGCGGGAAACACCGGGGAGCTGTTTTTT. Protein sequence: CASNRAGNTGELFF.

The sample holds one count of this clone. The genes are TRBV19 and TRBJ2-3, with D unclear. Trimming stripped 6 bases from V and 2 bases from J, with 9 bases between. The germline V gene has CDR1 LNHDA and CDR2 SQIVND (reference sequence). The CDR3 contains 13 residues. CDR3 in amino acids: CASRSPATDTQYF. The CDR3 DNA reads as TGTGCCAGTAGAAGTCCGGCCACAGATACGCAGTATTTT.

This clone appeared a few times. This sequence joins TRBV5-1 and TRBJ1-1; D not resolved. The CDR3 length is 13 residues. V lost 0 bases to trimming and J lost 7 bases, with 10 bases between them. Germline loops: CDR1 SGHRS, CDR2 YFSETQ. This chain's CDR3 is CASSLEAGIEAFF. In DNA, the CDR3 is TGCGCCAGCAGCTTGGAGGCAGGCATTGAAGCTTTCTTT.

This rearrangement joins TRBV4-2 to TRBJ1-5; 10 positions match TRBD1. Germline V gene sequence: CDR1 LGHNA, CDR2 YNFKEQ. The CDR3 length is 16 residues. V lost 4 bases, J lost 3 bases, and 6 bases stayed unmatched. This CDR3 reads CASSLRQGADNQPQHF. CDR3 sequence (DNA): TGTGCCAGCAGCCTTAGACAGGGGGCGGACAATCAGCCCCAGCATTTT.

The V gene is TRBV30, the J gene TRBJ1-4; tentatively, D is TRBD1 (6 bases). The CDR3 runs to 15 residues. With 2 bases removed from V and 5 bases from J, the gap between germline ends came to 15 bases. CDR1 and CDR2 from the germline V gene are GTSNPN and SVGIG (reference sequence). The CDR3, as DNA: TGTGCCTGGAGTCCAACGGACAGCCCGAATGAAAAACTGTTTTTT. Translated, it gives CAWSPTDSPNEKLFF.

The table lists this clone with a few counts. This chain uses TRBV7-2 with TRBJ2-2, with D unresolved. V dropped 3 bases and J dropped 2 bases, with 7 bases sitting between them. There are 14 residues in the CDR3. Germline V gives CDR1 SGHTA, CDR2 FQGNSA. CDR3 in DNA: TGTGCCAGCAGCTTGGGCCTTAACACCGGGGAGCTGTTTTTT. This gives the protein CASSLGLNTGELFF. Full variable domain (outside the CDR3, taken from reference TRBV7-2 and TRBJ2-2): GAGVSQSPSNKVTEKGKDVELRCDPISGHTALYWYRQSLGQGLEFLIYFQGNSAPDKSGLPSDRFSAERTGGSVSTLTIQRTQQEDSAVYLCASSLGLNTGELFFGEGSRLTVL.

V is TRBV4-2 and J is TRBJ2-1, with TRBD1 identical over 12 bases. The CDR3 extends over 19 amino acids. CDR1 and CDR2 (germline): LGHNA, YNFKEQ. After removal of 2 bases from V and 8 bases from J, the junction contained 16 bases not matched to a gene. CDR3 DNA sequence: TGTGCCAGCAGCCAATGGAAAAAGTGGGACAGGGGGCGGGAGGATGAGCAGTTCTTC. Residues: CASSQWKKWDRGREDEQFF.

The chain joins TRBV4-2 to TRBJ2-1; unclear D gene. In germline, CDR1 is LGHNA, CDR2 YNFKEQ. The V end lost 7 bases, the J end lost 9 bases, and 16 bases lay between the germline ends. This CDR3 has 13 residues. The CDR3 DNA sequence: TGTGCCAGCACCTCTGGACCCTCGGTTGAGCAGTTCTTC. This codes for CASTSGPSVEQFF.

The chain has TRBV6-6 and TRBJ2-7; D perhaps matches TRBD1 (5 bases). CDR3 length: 13 amino acids. The germline V gene encodes CDR1 MNHNY and CDR2 SVGAGI (reference sequence). Between the trimmed V and J ends, which lost 5 bases and 2 bases, there was a span of 10 bases. Written as DNA, the CDR3 is TGTGCCAGCAGTAATGCAGGGACCTACGAGCAGTACTTC. This codes for CASSNAGTYEQYF.

This chain uses TRBV29-1 with TRBJ2-1, with a possible D match to TRBD2 (6 bases). With 0 bases removed from V and 7 bases from J, the gap between germline ends came to 16 bases. The CDR3 has 15 residues. Looked up from germline, CDR1 is SQVTM and CDR2 is ANQGSEA. The CDR3 reads CSVEEGQAGGNEQFF. DNA of the CDR3: TGCAGCGTTGAAGAGGGTCAGGCAGGAGGGAATGAGCAGTTCTTC.

The rearrangement joins TRBV5-1 to TRBJ2-2, with 9 bases fitting TRBD1. V shed 1 base, J shed 7 bases, and the junction held 11 bases outside the gene matches. The CDR3 consists of 17 residues. Germline V gene sequence: CDR1 SGHRS, CDR2 YFSETQ. The chain's CDR3 is CASSLRSDGTGIGELFF. CDR3 bases: TGCGCCAGCAGCTTGCGGTCTGACGGGACAGGGATCGGGGAGCTGTTTTTT.

V and J are TRBV18 and TRBJ1-5; D is undetermined. The CDR3 has 15 amino acids. V gave up 2 bases and J gave up 4 bases, with 12 bases separating them. CDR1 and CDR2 from the germline V gene are KGHSH and LQKENI. CDR3 sequence: CASSPFRVRNQPQHF. Written as DNA, the CDR3 is TGTGCCAGCTCACCATTTAGGGTGAGGAATCAGCCCCAGCATTTT.

The rearrangement links TRBV30 to TRBJ2-7; 9 nucleotides line up with TRBD1. This CDR3 has 14 amino acids. Looked up from germline, CDR1 is GTSNPN and CDR2 is SVGIG (reference sequence). V shed 2 bases, J shed 5 bases, and the junction held 7 bases outside the gene matches. CDR3 nucleotides: TGTGCCTGGAGTATGGGACAGGGTATCAACGAGCAGTACTTC. Translation gives CAWSMGQGINEQYF.